The 13 T cell receptor beta chains presented below share a single source sample, sequenced in a study of shared T cell receptors in the human thymus. Assay used: immunoSEQ multiplex PCR; TCRdb lists only in-frame clones, some missing. The repertoire holds 700,000 to 750,000 clones, 70% to 90% seen once, with roughly 0.01% in the top ten. The same sample was also studied in work on human thymus T cells.

The specimen was thymocytes. Every receptor here comes from a girl under three years old with a congenital heart defect.

The CDR3 loop is CASSLLIPGQGYTEAFF. DNA for the CDR3: TGTGCCAGCAGCTTGCTAATTCCCGGACAGGGCTACACTGAAGCTTTCTTT. The rearrangement uses TRBV5-6 and TRBJ1-1, with 8 bases aligning to TRBD1. Germline lookup yields CDR1 SGHDT and CDR2 YYEEEE. Losses at the gene ends were 1 base for V and 3 bases for J; bases not matched to a gene: 11. The CDR3 loop spans 17 amino acids.

This chain connects TRBV5-1 to TRBJ2-1, with 10 bases matching TRBD2. V shed 2 bases and J 6 bases; nucleotides not matched to a gene: 14. There are 18 residues in the CDR3. Germline CDR1 reads SGHRS; CDR2 reads YFSETQ. The CDR3 DNA follows: TGCGCCAGCAGCTTCCGGGCAGTAAGCGGGGGGGGCTTCAATGAGCAGTTCTTC. This translates into CASSFRAVSGGGFNEQFF. Complete variable domain (other parts from reference TRBV5-1 and TRBJ2-1): KAGVTQTPRYLIKTRGQQVTLSCSPISGHRSVSWYQQTPGQGLQFLFEYFSETQRNKGNFPGRFSGRQFSNSRSEMNVSTLELGDSALYLCASSFRAVSGGGFNEQFFGPGTRLTVL.

The chain has TRBV6-5 and TRBJ2-7; TRBD1 matches at 9 bases. This CDR3 spans 11 amino acids. V dropped 8 bases and J dropped 5; count of bases not matched to a gene: 1. Germline values: CDR1 MNHEY, CDR2 SVGAGI. CDR3 nucleotide sequence: TGTGCCAGCGGGACAGGGAACGAGCAGTACTTC. Translated: CASGTGNEQYF.

V gene TRBV4-1 combines with J gene TRBJ2-2, with a tentative D call TRBD1 (6 bases). The CDR3 length is 17 residues. CDR1 MGHRA and CDR2 YSYEKL come from the germline V gene. The V end lost 4 bases, the J end lost 3 bases, and 18 bases lay between the germline ends. This CDR3 reads CASSPVGTFSDTGELFF. DNA of the CDR3: TGCGCCAGCAGCCCTGTCGGGACATTCTCCGACACCGGGGAGCTGTTTTTT.

The chain is built from TRBV6-6 and TRBJ1-4, with no clear D. The CDR3 loop spans 15 amino acids. Deletions cut 5 bases from V and 0 bases from J, with 10 bases between. The germline V gene encodes CDR1 MNHNY and CDR2 SVGAGI (reference sequence). Written as DNA, the CDR3 is TGTGCCAGCAGTGTCAGCGCCGCAACTAATGAAAAACTGTTTTTT. This gives the protein CASSVSAATNEKLFF.

This clone is a singleton in its sample. The CDR3 sequence: CASSEPQATDTQYF. The CDR3 DNA reads TGTGCCAGCAGTGAACCCCAGGCCACAGATACGCAGTATTTT. V is TRBV6-1 and J is TRBJ2-3; unclear D gene. V gave up 2 bases and J gave up 2 bases, with 8 bases separating them. The length of the CDR3 is 14 residues. Germline CDR1 reads MNHNS; CDR2 reads SASEGT.

V and J are TRBV6-4 and TRBJ2-5; 7 bases map to TRBD1. With 6 bases clipped from V and 5 bases from J, the junction kept 15 bases outside the gene matches. The germline V gene has CDR1 MRHNA and CDR2 SNTAGT. CDR3 size: 16 residues. The CDR3 bases are TGTGCCAGCAGCCCCGGGACAGAAACCCCTAGGGAGACCCAGTACTTC. Its translation is CASSPGTETPRETQYF.

This chain connects TRBV7-9 to TRBJ2-7, with 9 bases identical to TRBD1. The V segment lost 0 bases and the J segment 0 bases; nucleotides outside the gene matches: 3. Looked up from germline, CDR1 is SEHNR and CDR2 is FQNEAQ (reference sequence). CDR3 length: 16 amino acids. The CDR3 sequence is CASSLAVTGGSYEQYF. The CDR3 nucleotides read TGTGCCAGCAGCTTAGCGGTGACAGGGGGCTCCTACGAGCAGTACTTC.

The chain has TRBV20-1 and TRBJ2-7; D ambiguous. Germline CDR1 is DFQATT and CDR2 is SNEGSKA (reference sequence). CDR3 length equals 11 residues. Trimming cost V 6 bases and J 4 bases, with 10 bases left between them. The CDR3, as DNA: TGCAGTGCCCTGGTCGGGTACGAGCAGTACTTC. Its translation: CSALVGYEQYF.

The rearrangement links TRBV5-4 to TRBJ1-6; D remains unclear. Deletions cut 2 bases from V and 6 bases from J, with 15 bases between. The CDR3 sequence is 16 residues long. Per the germline V gene, CDR1 is SGHNT and CDR2 is YYREEE (reference sequence). The CDR3 coding sequence is TGTGCCAGCAGCTTTGCTGGGGATGGGAGTAATTCACCCCTCCACTTT. Protein product: CASSFAGDGSNSPLHF.

This chain uses TRBV11-2 with TRBJ2-7; 7 bases agree with TRBD1. The V gene end was trimmed by 6 bases and the J gene end by 4 bases; junction bases not matched to a gene: 12. Germline loops: CDR1 SGHAT, CDR2 FQNNGV. The CDR3 covers 15 residues. The DNA for the CDR3 is TGTGCCAGCAGATTTGGGGACAGTCTTATATACGAGCAGTACTTC. This encodes CASRFGDSLIYEQYF. The variable domain in full, completed from reference TRBV11-2 and TRBJ2-7, reads EAGVAQSPRYKIIEKRQSVAFWCNPISGHATLYWYQQILGQGPKLLIQFQNNGVVDDSQLPKDRFSAERLKGVDSTLKIQPAKLEDSAVYLCASRFGDSLIYEQYFGPGTRLTVT.

This clone appeared a single time. J is TRBJ2-3 and V is TRBV4-1; 13 bases are shared with TRBD2. J gave up 4 bases and V 1 base, and 5 bases lay outside the gene matches. This CDR3 has 17 amino acids. Germline lookup yields CDR1 MGHRA and CDR2 YSYEKL. The CDR3, as DNA: TGCGCCAGCAGCCAAGTCGGACTAGCGGGGGAGTCAGATACGCAGTATTTT. This gives the protein CASSQVGLAGESDTQYF.

This chain uses TRBV5-1 with TRBJ2-5; D is unresolved. Trimming pared 0 bases from V and 5 bases from J, leaving 11 bases between. Per the germline V gene, CDR1 is SGHRS and CDR2 is YFSETQ. The CDR3 totals 14 residues. The CDR3 sequence is CASSLVEVSETQYF. The CDR3 DNA follows: TGCGCCAGCAGCTTGGTAGAGGTTTCGGAGACCCAGTACTTC.